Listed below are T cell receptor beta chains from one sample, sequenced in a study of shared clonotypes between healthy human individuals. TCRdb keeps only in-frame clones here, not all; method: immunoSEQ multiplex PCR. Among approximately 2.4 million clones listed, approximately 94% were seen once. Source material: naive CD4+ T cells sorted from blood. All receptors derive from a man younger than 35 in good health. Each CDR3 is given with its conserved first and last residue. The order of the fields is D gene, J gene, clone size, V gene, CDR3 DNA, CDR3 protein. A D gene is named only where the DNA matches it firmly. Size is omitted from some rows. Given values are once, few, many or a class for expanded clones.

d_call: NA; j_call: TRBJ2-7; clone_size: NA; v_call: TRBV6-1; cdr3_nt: TGTGCCATCACGTCCACCTACGAGCAGTACTTC; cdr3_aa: CAITSTYEQYF
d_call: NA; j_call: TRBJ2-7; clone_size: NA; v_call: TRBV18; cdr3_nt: TGTGCCAGCTCACCGCAGGGGATGAGCTACGAGCAGTACTTC; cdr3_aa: CASSPQGMSYEQYF
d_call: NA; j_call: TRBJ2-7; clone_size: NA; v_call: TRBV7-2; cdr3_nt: TGTGCCAGCAGCTTAGGAGAGACCCCCTACGAGCAGTACTTC; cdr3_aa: CASSLGETPYEQYF
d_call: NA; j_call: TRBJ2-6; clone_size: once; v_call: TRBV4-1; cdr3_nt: TGCGCCAGCAGCCAAGGGTTAGGAGGCTGGGGGGCCAACGTCCTGACTTTC; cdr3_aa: CASSQGLGGWGANVLTF
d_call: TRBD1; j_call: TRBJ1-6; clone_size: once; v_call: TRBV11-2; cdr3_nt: TGTGCCAGCAGCTTCGACAGGGCGGGATCCTATAATTCACCCCTCCACTTT; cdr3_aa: CASSFDRAGSYNSPLHF
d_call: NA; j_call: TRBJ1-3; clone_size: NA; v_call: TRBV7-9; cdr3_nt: TGTGCTAGCAGCCTCATCGTGGGGCCTGGAAACACCATATATTTT; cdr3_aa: CASSLIVGPGNTIYF
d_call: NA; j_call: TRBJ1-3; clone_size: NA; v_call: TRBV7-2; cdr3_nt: TGTGCCAGCAGCTTAGATCGCCCGGGAATCTCTGGAAACACCATATATTTT; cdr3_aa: CASSLDRPGISGNTIYF
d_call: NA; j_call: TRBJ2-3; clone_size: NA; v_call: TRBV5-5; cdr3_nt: TGTGCCAGCAAGGTGGGCATTACCACAGATACGCAGTATTTT; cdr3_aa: CASKVGITTDTQYF
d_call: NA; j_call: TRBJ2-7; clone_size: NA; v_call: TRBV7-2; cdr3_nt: TGTGCCAGCAGCGCCGGGACTGCCAGCTACGAGCAGTACTTC; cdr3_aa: CASSAGTASYEQYF
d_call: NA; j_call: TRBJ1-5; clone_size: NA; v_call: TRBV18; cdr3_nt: TGTGCCAGCTCGGCAGGGGATTCGGGCCAGCCCCAGCATTTT; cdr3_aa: CASSAGDSGQPQHF
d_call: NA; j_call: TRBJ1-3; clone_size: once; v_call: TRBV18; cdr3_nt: TGTGCCAGCTCACCAGCGCGGGGCGCCTCTGGAAACACCATATATTTT; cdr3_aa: CASSPARGASGNTIYF
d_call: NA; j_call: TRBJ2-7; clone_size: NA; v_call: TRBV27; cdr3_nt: TGTGCCAGCAGTTTATTGGATATTTGGGGGACACCCTACGAGCAGTACTTC; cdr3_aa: CASSLLDIWGTPYEQYF
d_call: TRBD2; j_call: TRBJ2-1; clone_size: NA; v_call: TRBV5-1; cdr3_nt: TGCGCCAGCAGCTCCAGCGGGGGATCCAATGAGCAGTTCTTC; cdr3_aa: CASSSSGGSNEQFF
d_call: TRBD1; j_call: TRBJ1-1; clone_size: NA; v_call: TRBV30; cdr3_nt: TGTGCCTGGAGCCACCTAGGACAGGGGAACACTGAAGCTTTCTTT; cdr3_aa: CAWSHLGQGNTEAFF
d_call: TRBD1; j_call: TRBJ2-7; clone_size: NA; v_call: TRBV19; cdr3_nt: TGTGCCAGTAGTATAAGCGGACAGGGGGCGTACGAGCAGTACTTC; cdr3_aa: CASSISGQGAYEQYF
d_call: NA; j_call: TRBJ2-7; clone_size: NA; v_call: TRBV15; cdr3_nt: TGTGCCACCAGCAGAGGAGGCGGGACAGTCTCCTACGAGCAGTACTTC; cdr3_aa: CATSRGGGTVSYEQYF
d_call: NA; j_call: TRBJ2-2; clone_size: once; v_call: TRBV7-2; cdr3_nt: TGTGCCAGCAGCGTCCCTCCCAACACCGGGGAGCTGTTTTTT; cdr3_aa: CASSVPPNTGELFF
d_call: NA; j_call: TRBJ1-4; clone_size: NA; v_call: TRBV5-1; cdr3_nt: TGCGCCAGCAGCCCAGGGACCGTCCAAAATGAAAAACTGTTTTTT; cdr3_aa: CASSPGTVQNEKLFF
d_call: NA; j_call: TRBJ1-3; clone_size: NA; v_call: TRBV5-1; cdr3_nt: TGCGCCAGCAGCCCACCGGGTCGAGATGGAAACACCATATATTTT; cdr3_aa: CASSPPGRDGNTIYF
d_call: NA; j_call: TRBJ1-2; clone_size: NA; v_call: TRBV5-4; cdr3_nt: TGTGCCAGCAGCCGGGACCTCTTTGGAGGCTACACCTTC; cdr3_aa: CASSRDLFGGYTF
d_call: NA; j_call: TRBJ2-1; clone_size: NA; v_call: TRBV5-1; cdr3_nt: TGCGCCAGCAGCTTGAACGGCATTGGGAAGAATGAGCAGTTCTTC; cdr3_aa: CASSLNGIGKNEQFF
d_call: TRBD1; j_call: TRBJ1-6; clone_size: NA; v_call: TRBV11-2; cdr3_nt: TGTGCCAGCAGCCACCGGACAGGGGCTGGGTCACCCCTCCACTTT; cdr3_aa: CASSHRTGAGSPLHF
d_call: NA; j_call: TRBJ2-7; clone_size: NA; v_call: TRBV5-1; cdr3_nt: TGCGCCAGCAGCTTGTTTCAGTCCTACGAGCAGTACTTC; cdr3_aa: CASSLFQSYEQYF
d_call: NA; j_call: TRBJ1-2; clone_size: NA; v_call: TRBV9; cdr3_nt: TGTGCCAGCAGCCTAGACAGCCTTGCAGGCGGCTACACCTTC; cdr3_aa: CASSLDSLAGGYTF
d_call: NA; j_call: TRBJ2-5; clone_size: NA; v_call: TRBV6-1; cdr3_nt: TGTGCCAGCAGCGGTCAGGGGCAACAAGAGACCCAGTACTTC; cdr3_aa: CASSGQGQQETQYF
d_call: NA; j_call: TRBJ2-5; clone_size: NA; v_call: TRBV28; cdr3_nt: TGTGCCAGCAGTTCTCCCAGGGGCCCTACTACCTACCAAGAGACCCAGTACTTC; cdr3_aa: CASSSPRGPTTYQETQYF
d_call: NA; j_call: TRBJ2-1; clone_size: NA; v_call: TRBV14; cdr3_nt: TGTGCCAGCAGCCACCCCGGACAGAGCTCCTACAATGAGCAGTTCTTC; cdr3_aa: CASSHPGQSSYNEQFF
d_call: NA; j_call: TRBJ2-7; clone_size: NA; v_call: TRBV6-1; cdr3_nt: TGTGCCAGCAGTGAGGTGGGCGAGCAGTACTTC; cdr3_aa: CASSEVGEQYF
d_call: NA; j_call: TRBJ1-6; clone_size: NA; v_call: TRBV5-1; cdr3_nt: TGCGCCAGCAGGATGACAGGAGAAGGCTCACCCCTCCACTTT; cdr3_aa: CASRMTGEGSPLHF
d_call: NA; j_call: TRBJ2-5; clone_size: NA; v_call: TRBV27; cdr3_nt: TGTGCCAGCAGTCGACCGGGCCAAGAGACCCAGTACTTC; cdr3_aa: CASSRPGQETQYF
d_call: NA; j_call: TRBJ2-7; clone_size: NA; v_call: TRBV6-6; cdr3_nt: TGTGCCAGCAGTTACTCCCAGGGAGTCAACGAGCAGTACTTC; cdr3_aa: CASSYSQGVNEQYF
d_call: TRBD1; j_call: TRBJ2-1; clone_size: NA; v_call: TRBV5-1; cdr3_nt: TGCGCCAGCAGCCCGGGACAGGGAATCTACAATGAGCAGTTCTTC; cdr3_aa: CASSPGQGIYNEQFF
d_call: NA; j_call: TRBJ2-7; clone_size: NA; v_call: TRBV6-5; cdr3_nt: TGTGCCAGCAGTTTCCGCTACGAGCAGTACTTC; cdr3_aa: CASSFRYEQYF
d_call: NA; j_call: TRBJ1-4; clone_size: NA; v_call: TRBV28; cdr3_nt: TGTGCCAGCAGTTTATTGGGGACTAATGAAAAACTGTTTTTT; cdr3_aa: CASSLLGTNEKLFF
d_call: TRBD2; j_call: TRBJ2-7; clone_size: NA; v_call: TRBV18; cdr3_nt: TGTGCCAGCTCACTGCCTACTAGCGGGGTAACTCAGTACTTC; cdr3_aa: CASSLPTSGVTQYF
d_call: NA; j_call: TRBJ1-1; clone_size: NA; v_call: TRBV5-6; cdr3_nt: TGTGCCAGCAGCTTCGGGGGTAAAAACACTGAAGCTTTCTTT; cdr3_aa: CASSFGGKNTEAFF
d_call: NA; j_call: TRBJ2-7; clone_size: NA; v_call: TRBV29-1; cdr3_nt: TGCAGCGTTGAAGATCGGGCCAACTACGAGCAGTACTTC; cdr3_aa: CSVEDRANYEQYF
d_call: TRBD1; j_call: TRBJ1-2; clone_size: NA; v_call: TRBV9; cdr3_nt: TGTGCCAGCAGCGCGACAGGGTCTGATGGCTACACCTTC; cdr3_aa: CASSATGSDGYTF
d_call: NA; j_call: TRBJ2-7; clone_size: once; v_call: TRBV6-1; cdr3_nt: TGTGCCAGCAGTCCAGGCCGCTACTACGAGCAGTACTTC; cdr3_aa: CASSPGRYYEQYF
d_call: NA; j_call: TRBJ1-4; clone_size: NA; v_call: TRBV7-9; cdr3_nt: TGTGCCAGCAGAGCGGGACTCACAGTCACCTCTACTAATGAAAAACTGTTTTTT; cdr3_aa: CASRAGLTVTSTNEKLFF
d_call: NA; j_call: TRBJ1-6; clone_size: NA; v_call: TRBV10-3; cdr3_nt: TGTGCCACCGTTATGACCGAGAATTCACCCCTCCACTTT; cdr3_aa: CATVMTENSPLHF
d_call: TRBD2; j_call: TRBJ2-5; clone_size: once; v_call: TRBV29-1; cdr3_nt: TGCAGCGCTGGTCGACGTCTAGCGGGGGGGCCCCAAGAGACCCAGTACTTC; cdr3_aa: CSAGRRLAGGPQETQYF
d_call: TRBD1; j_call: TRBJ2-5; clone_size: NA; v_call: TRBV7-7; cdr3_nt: TGTGCTAGCAGCTTAGGGACAGGGTTTGGAGAGACCCAGTACTTC; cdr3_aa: CASSLGTGFGETQYF
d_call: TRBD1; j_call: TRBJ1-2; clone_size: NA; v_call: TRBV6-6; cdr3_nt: TGTGCCAGCAGTTATCTTATCTCGACAGGGAGCTATGGCTACACCTTC; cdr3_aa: CASSYLISTGSYGYTF
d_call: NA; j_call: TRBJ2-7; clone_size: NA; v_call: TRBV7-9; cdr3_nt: TGTGCCAGCCTCGGCTTGGCAGGGTCCTCCTACGAGCAGTACTTC; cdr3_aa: CASLGLAGSSYEQYF
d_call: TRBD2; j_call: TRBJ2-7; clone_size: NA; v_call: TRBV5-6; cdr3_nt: TGTGCCAGCAGCTTGGCCTTAGGACTAGGCTCCTACGAGCAGTACTTC; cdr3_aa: CASSLALGLGSYEQYF
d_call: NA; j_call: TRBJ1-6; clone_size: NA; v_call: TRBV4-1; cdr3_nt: TGCGCCAGCAGCCAAGAGAAACCTAGGCAGCTTAATTCACCCCTCCACTTT; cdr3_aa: CASSQEKPRQLNSPLHF
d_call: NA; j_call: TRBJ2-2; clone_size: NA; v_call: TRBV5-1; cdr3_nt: TGCGCCAGCAGCCCTTCGGGTGATGCCGGGGAGCTGTTTTTT; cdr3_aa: CASSPSGDAGELFF
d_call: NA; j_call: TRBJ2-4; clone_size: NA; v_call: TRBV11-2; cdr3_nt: TGTGCCAGCAGGCTTCCAGGGAGAGCCAAAAACATTCAGTACTTC; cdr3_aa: CASRLPGRAKNIQYF
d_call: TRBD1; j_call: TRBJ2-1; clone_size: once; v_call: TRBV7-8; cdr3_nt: TGTGCCAGCAGCTTCTGGCGTTGGGGACAGAGTTTGAATGAGCAGTTCTTC; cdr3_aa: CASSFWRWGQSLNEQFF